The source of this TCR beta chain is a study of blood T cell repertoires in COVID-19. About the study: T cells, B-cell-depleted T cells, or PBMCs provided the cDNA or gDNA that served as material.

Per the authors' pipeline: It was from reference gene primer amplification that nucleated cell counts were estimated. TCRdb's table, derived via immunoSEQ multiplex PCR, lists solely in-frame clones and lacks some. V, J and clone size are those of that table, while D and trimming were read from the DNA. The data contain 200,000 to 250,000 clones, just under 85% of them singletons. The CDR3 has 15 amino acids. Germline loops: CDR1 MDHEN, CDR2 SYDVKM. The ends were cut back, 7 bases at V and 6 bases at J, with 18 bases in the middle. The clonotype comes from an elderly woman with acute or convalescent COVID-19. The gene calls are TRBV28 and TRBJ2-2; D is perhaps TRBD1 (5 bases). Sequencing was performed on peripheral blood. The CDR3 bases are TGTGCCAGCACCGTTTTCAGGGTTGGGCCCGGGGAGCTGTTTTTT. Translation gives CASTVFRVGPGELFF.